The TCR beta chain described here comes from a study of shared clonotypes between healthy human individuals. Study-wide results and caveats: The represented genetic and exposure-history diversity was limited by the small number of donors. Naive subsets tended to show greater estimated richness than memory subsets.

Splitting the CD4+ cells yielded a CD45RA+ naive subset and a CD45RA-negative memory subset. Germline V gene data show CDR1 as SEHNR and CDR2 as FQNEAQ (reference sequence). Trimming cost V 4 bases and J 5 bases, with 14 bases left between them. The CDR3 extends over 14 amino acids. Sequencing used immunoSEQ multiplex PCR; TCRdb keeps in-frame clones, though not all of them. The sample lists 600,000 to 750,000 clones; about two thirds were seen once. For this clone: Its antigen remains unknown.

This clonotype was obtained from a woman in her 30s in good health. Sequenced: memory CD4+ T cells sorted from blood. Subset meaning: CD45RA-negative fraction. This chain joins TRBV7-9 and TRBJ1-2; D is unclear. CDR3 amino acids: CASSWYEEGYGYTF. DNA of the CDR3: TGTGCCAGCAGCTGGTATGAGGAAGGTTATGGCTACACCTTC.